This T cell receptor beta chain was captured in a study of shared clonotypes between healthy human individuals. Study conclusions and caveats: Estimated richness was generally greater in naive than memory subsets. Unshared clonotypes carried lower generation probabilities than those common to all four donors.

Across several immunoSEQ plates, the genomic DNA of each subset was split evenly. Assay: immunoSEQ multiplex PCR; the TCRdb copy retains only in-frame clones and omits some. Of about 1.1 million clones listed, about 72% are singletons. CDR3 length equals 14 residues. The V gene lost 2 bases and the J gene lost 6 bases, with 13 bases spanning the gap. Per the germline V gene, CDR1 is MNHNY and CDR2 is SVGAGI (reference sequence). A word on this clone: The antigen is undetermined.

The receptor's source is a man younger than 35 in good health. Some clones in this sample may be carry-over from other donors' samples. The material sequenced was memory CD4+ T cells from PBMCs. Subset in this sample: CD45RA-negative fraction. V is TRBV6-6 and J is TRBJ1-2, with D perhaps TRBD1 (5 bases). CDR3 DNA sequence: TGTGCCAGCAGTTACGGGGGGGGAGGGAATGGCTACACCTTC. The encoded protein is CASSYGGGGNGYTF.